These 26 T cell receptor beta chains were sequenced from one sample in a study of identical twins (dated by TCRdb to the mid-2010s). The library was built by means of 5' RACE. The reads were generated on an Illumina HiSeq 2000. TCRdb itself trimmed the public reads at Q25 with fastp, ran MiXCR and retained productive beta chains. Every entry covers one CDR3 protein and lists the most common genes and DNA from its rows. This sample holds 500,000 to 650,000 distinct CDR3 sequences; around 7.4% were observed only once. The ten largest account for around 1.6% of the sample. The sample also formed part of further work on yellow fever vaccine responses in identical twins.

Sequences were obtained from PBMCs. These receptors all come from a woman aged 18-29 years in good health.

This chain joins TRBV5-6 and TRBJ2-1; TRBD2 matches at 9 bases. The CDR3 runs 17 residues. Germline loops: CDR1 SGHDT, CDR2 YYEEEE. V was pared by 4 bases and J by 0 bases, with 8 bases of the junction left unmatched. The CDR3: CASSPLAGPSSYNEQFF. The CDR3, as DNA: TGTGCCAGCAGCCCCCTAGCGGGGCCTAGCTCCTACAATGAGCAGTTCTTC.

The rearrangement uses TRBV6-5 and TRBJ2-1; TRBD2 aligns across 14 bases. Looked up from germline, CDR1 is MNHEY and CDR2 is SVGAGI. The trim removed 4 bases at V and 4 bases at J, leaving 6 bases unmatched. This CDR3 comprises 17 residues. The CDR3 reads CASSSGTSGRGYNEQFF. CDR3 DNA: TGTGCCAGCAGTTCCGGGACTAGCGGGAGAGGGTACAATGAGCAGTTCTTC.

This clonotype was counted between two and nine times. The J gene is TRBJ1-1, the V gene TRBV7-9; the D is unclear. This CDR3 is 12 amino acids long. Germline CDR1 reads SEHNR; CDR2 reads FQNEAQ (reference sequence). V lost 4 bases and J lost 7, with 10 bases in between. CDR3 amino acids: CASSYGRIEAFF. The DNA of the CDR3 is TGTGCCAGCAGCTACGGACGGATTGAAGCTTTCTTT.

At least ten counts were recorded for this clonotype. The V and J genes are TRBV12-3 or TRBV12-4 and TRBJ2-2, with 8 nucleotides matching TRBD1. The CDR3 is 16 amino acids. The J segment lost 3 bases and the V segment lost 5 bases, leaving 8 bases of the junction unmatched. CDR3 nucleotides: TGTGCCAGCAGTCTTGTCCTGGACAGGGACACCGGGGAGCTGTTTTTT. It specifies CASSLVLDRDTGELFF.

The sample holds many counts of this clonotype. The chain recombines TRBV4-2 with TRBJ2-4; 9 bases fit TRBD2. Germline CDR1 LGHNA, CDR2 YNFKEQ. The CDR3 is 19 residues long. With V trimmed by 5 bases and J by 0 bases, 14 bases remained unmatched. The CDR3 DNA sequence: TGTGCCAGCAGCGAAGGGATCGCCACTAGCGGGTTAGCCAAAAACATTCAGTACTTC. This sequence encodes CASSEGIATSGLAKNIQYF.

The table lists this clonotype with a few counts. The rearrangement joins TRBV4-2 to TRBJ2-5; D gene unclear. V gave up 0 bases and J gave up 4 bases, with 6 bases separating them. Per the germline V gene, CDR1 is LGHNA and CDR2 is YNFKEQ. The CDR3 totals 13 residues. The CDR3: CASSQEGPETQYF. The CDR3 DNA sequence: TGTGCCAGCAGCCAAGAAGGCCCAGAGACCCAGTACTTC.

J is TRBJ2-5 and V is TRBV5-1, with no clear D. The CDR3 runs 17 residues. V lost 4 bases, J lost 5 bases, and 24 bases lay in between. Germline CDR1 reads SGHRS; CDR2 reads YFSETQ. The CDR3 sequence is CASSIGNAGPPGETQYF. For the CDR3, the DNA is TGCGCCAGCAGCATTGGGAACGCAGGTCCCCCTGGGGAGACCCAGTACTTC.

This clonotype has at least ten counts. The V and J genes are TRBV12-3 or TRBV12-4 and TRBJ1-1; weak D call: TRBD1 (5 bases). V lost 7 bases to trimming and J lost 0 bases, with 15 bases between them. The CDR3 is 15 amino acids. The CDR3 protein is CASTSPGLMNTEAFF. Here the CDR3 DNA reads TGTGCCAGCACCTCGCCGGGACTCATGAACACTGAAGCTTTCTTT.

The rearrangement links TRBV28 to TRBJ2-5; D gene uncertain. Germline V gene sequence: CDR1 MDHEN, CDR2 SYDVKM. V lost 1 base, J lost 5 bases, and 11 bases lay in between. This CDR3 region has 14 residues. DNA of the CDR3: TGTGCCAGCAGTTTATCGGTGGGGTGGGAGACCCAGTACTTC. Protein sequence: CASSLSVGWETQYF.

This clonotype has just a few counts. This rearrangement joins TRBV7-9 to TRBJ2-1; D is tentatively TRBD1 or TRBD2 (5 bases each). The CDR3 covers 14 residues. V lost 4 bases and J 7 bases, leaving 14 bases between the germline ends. Germline V CDR1 and CDR2: SEHNR, FQNEAQ (reference sequence). CDR3 region: CASSSPGRLNEQFF. The CDR3 region has the DNA TGTGCCAGCAGCTCCCCGGGACGGCTGAATGAGCAGTTCTTC.

This clonotype was seen many times. CDR3 amino acids: CASSPGLGNEKLFF. The CDR3 DNA follows: TGTGCCAGCAGCCCGGGACTGGGGAATGAAAAACTGTTTTTT. The chain combines TRBV7-9 with TRBJ1-4; tentatively, D is TRBD1 (5 bases). The CDR3 has 14 residues. Germline V lookup: CDR1 SEHNR, CDR2 FQNEAQ (reference sequence). The germline V and J ends were trimmed by 5 bases and 5 bases, with 12 bases remaining between them.

The chain has TRBV7-7 and TRBJ2-2; 13 bases match TRBD2. This CDR3 spans 14 amino acids. Germline V gives CDR1 SSHAT, CDR2 FNYEAQ (reference sequence). With 6 bases clipped from V and 7 bases from J, the junction kept 2 bases outside the gene matches. For the CDR3, the DNA is TGTGCCAGCAGAGGACTAGCGGGAGTCGGGGAGCTGTTTTTT. Translating it yields CASRGLAGVGELFF.

This clonotype has only a few counts. The genes are TRBV20-1 and TRBJ2-7, with D tentatively TRBD2 (7 bases). Trimming took 1 base from V and 0 from J, leaving 13 bases between them. CDR3 size: 15 residues. Germline assignment: CDR1 DFQATT and CDR2 SNEGSKA (reference sequence). The CDR3 region is CSARGAGHSSYEQYF. The CDR3 nucleotides are TGCAGTGCTAGAGGAGCGGGACATAGCTCCTACGAGCAGTACTTC.

This clonotype was counted between two and nine times. The V call is TRBV29-1, the J call TRBJ1-1; D gene uncertain. The germline gives CDR1 SQVTM, CDR2 ANQGSEA. V was pared by 4 bases and J by 4 bases, with 4 bases between. The CDR3 length is 10 residues. The CDR3 DNA reads TGCAGCGTTGTCATCACTGAAGCTTTCTTT. As protein: CSVVITEAFF.

The chain links TRBV7-2 to TRBJ2-7; tentatively, D is TRBD1 (5 bases). The germline V gene has CDR1 SGHTA and CDR2 FQGNSA. The V end lost 2 bases, the J end lost 3 bases, and 8 bases lay between the germline ends. This CDR3 region has 13 residues. The CDR3 coding sequence is TGTGCCAGCAGCTTACAGGGATACTACGAGCAGTACTTC. Translated, it gives CASSLQGYYEQYF.

This clonotype was detected a few times. The gene calls are TRBV15 and TRBJ2-3; 9 bases agree with TRBD2. Germline V gives CDR1 LNHNV, CDR2 YYDKDF (reference sequence). This CDR3 region has 15 residues. J gave up 8 bases and V 3 bases, and 9 bases lay outside the gene matches. CDR3 sequence (DNA): TGTGCCACCAGCAGTCGACTAGCGGAGGGGATTACGCAGTATTTT. Amino acids: CATSSRLAEGITQYF.

This clonotype was observed a handful of times. The chain uses TRBV6-1 and TRBJ2-1; possibly TRBD1 or TRBD2 for D (5 bases each). The CDR3 spans 17 residues. Germline lookup yields CDR1 MNHNS and CDR2 SASEGT. V was shortened by 6 bases and J by 0 bases, with 18 bases between the two germline ends. Written as DNA, the CDR3 is TGTGCCAGCAGCGGCCCTACAGGTACTAGCTCCTACAATGAGCAGTTCTTC. Translated: CASSGPTGTSSYNEQFF.

This clonotype was recorded a few times. The chain has TRBV7-9 and TRBJ2-2; D may be TRBD2 (6 bases). V dropped 5 bases and J dropped 4 bases, with 17 bases sitting between them. CDR3 size: 16 residues. Looked up from germline, CDR1 is SEHNR and CDR2 is FQNEAQ (reference sequence). As DNA, the CDR3 is TGTGCCAGCAGCAACAAAGGACGGGGGAGCACCGGGGAGCTGTTTTTT. Encoded protein: CASSNKGRGSTGELFF.

This clonotype was seen a handful of times. The chain is built from TRBV5-1 and TRBJ2-1; 8 bases agree with TRBD1. Germline loops: CDR1 SGHRS, CDR2 YFSETQ. This CDR3 contains 16 residues. With 4 bases clipped from V and 2 bases from J, the junction kept 8 bases outside the gene matches. This CDR3 is CASSRTDRGTYNEQFF. CDR3 sequence (DNA): TGCGCCAGCAGCCGGACCGACAGGGGAACCTACAATGAGCAGTTCTTC.

This sequence joins TRBV20-1 and TRBJ2-3; D unresolved. The CDR3 is 15 residues long. Between the trimmed V and J ends, which lost 2 bases and 1 base, there was a span of 13 bases. The V gene's germline CDR1 is DFQATT and CDR2 SNEGSKA (reference sequence). The CDR3, as DNA: TGCAGTGCTAGAACCTCCAACACAGGCACAGATACGCAGTATTTT. It is translated as CSARTSNTGTDTQYF.

This clonotype was observed a few times. The chain uses TRBV12-3 or TRBV12-4 and TRBJ2-7; D possibly corresponds to TRBD2 (6 bases). V shed 3 bases and J shed 3 bases, with 9 bases lying between them. There are 13 residues in the CDR3. CDR3 loop: CASSFRGYYEQYF. CDR3 DNA: TGTGCCAGCAGTTTTCGGGGGTACTACGAGCAGTACTTC.

This chain links TRBV25-1 with TRBJ2-1; D gene unclear. Trimming took off 3 bases at V and 5 bases at J, with 11 bases between the two ends. CDR1 is MGHDK and CDR2 is SYGVNS in the germline V gene. This CDR3 contains 14 residues. As DNA, the CDR3 is TGTGCCAGCAGTGATCGATTCACCAACAATGAGCAGTTCTTC. Translation gives CASSDRFTNNEQFF.

The chain uses TRBV7-2 and TRBJ2-1; TRBD2 is a possible D gene (6 bases). The CDR3 consists of 13 residues. The V gene lost 1 base and the J gene lost 8 bases, with 9 bases spanning the gap. The germline gives CDR1 SGHTA, CDR2 FQGNSA. CDR3 in DNA: TGTGCCAGCAGCTTAGTCGGAGGGGATGAGCAGTTCTTC. Amino acids: CASSLVGGDEQFF.

In this sample, this clonotype turned up a few times. The chain is built from TRBV24-1 and TRBJ2-1, with 7 bases that match TRBD2. V shed 2 bases, J shed 0 bases, and the junction held 9 bases outside the gene matches. This CDR3 contains 18 residues. Germline lookup yields CDR1 KGHDR and CDR2 SFDVKD. CDR3 DNA sequence: TGTGCCACCAGTGATTACCCGTTAGCGGGCGGCTCCTACAATGAGCAGTTCTTC. This translates into CATSDYPLAGGSYNEQFF.

This clonotype was counted a few times. The rearrangement joins TRBV18 to TRBJ2-2; TRBD2 matches at 7 bases. The J segment lost 0 bases and the V segment lost 0 bases, leaving 4 bases of the junction unmatched. The germline gives CDR1 KGHSH, CDR2 LQKENI. The CDR3 contains 17 residues. The CDR3 sequence: CASSPPLGTTNTGELFF. CDR3 DNA sequence: TGTGCCAGCTCACCACCGCTAGGGACTACGAACACCGGGGAGCTGTTTTTT.

A few counts support this clonotype. The J gene is TRBJ1-1, the V gene TRBV20-1; the D gene is possibly TRBD1 (6 bases). In germline, CDR1 is DFQATT, CDR2 SNEGSKA (reference sequence). The CDR3 contains 14 residues. V was shortened by 1 base and J by 4 bases, with 13 bases between the two germline ends. The CDR3 coding sequence is TGCAGTGCTAGAGGGGGGGCGCAGAGCACTGAAGCTTTCTTT. This sequence encodes CSARGGAQSTEAFF.